Sequencing of this T cell receptor (beta chain) was carried out in a study of T cells in Graves' hyperthyroidism and ophthalmopathy. TCR beta CDR3 region amplification was performed from RNA transcripts. The TCR CDR3 was amplified in a first-round RT-PCR using the HTBI primer set. MiXCR was run by TCRdb on the multiplex PCR reads, yielding one entry per CDR3 protein. The sample yields about 560,000 distinct CDR3 sequences, about a sixth seen once. The germline gives CDR1 SQVTM, CDR2 ANQGSEA. This CDR3 spans 14 amino acids. V lost 6 bases to trimming and J lost 5 bases; unmatched junction nucleotides: 10. This clonotype was recorded many times. Patients aged 18 to 65 had newly diagnosed hyperthyroidism that had lasted under 2 months. Clinical symptoms, serum thyroxine, TRAb, thyroid ultrasound and orbital computed tomography established diagnosis.

This TCR was sampled from a woman younger than 30 with Graves' hyperthyroidism. The chain carries TRBV29-1 and TRBJ1-2; 9 nucleotides match TRBD1. Sample: blood. CDR3 bases: TGCAGCGTCGGTGGACAGGGGAAAGGTTATGGCTACACCTTC. Translation: CSVGGQGKGYGYTF.